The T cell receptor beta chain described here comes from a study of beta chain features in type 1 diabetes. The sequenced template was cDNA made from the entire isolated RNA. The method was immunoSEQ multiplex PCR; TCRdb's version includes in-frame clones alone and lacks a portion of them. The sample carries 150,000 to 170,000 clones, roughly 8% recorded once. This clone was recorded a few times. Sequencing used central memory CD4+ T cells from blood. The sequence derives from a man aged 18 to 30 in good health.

The CDR3 nucleotides read TGTGCCAGCAGTTTATACTACGGGAGGCCCCCATACAATGAGCAGTTCTTC. Residues: CASSLYYGRPPYNEQFF. The chain is built from TRBV27 and TRBJ2-1; TRBD2 aligns across 7 bases. The length of the CDR3 is 17 residues. J was trimmed by 4 bases and V by 1 base; bases with no gene match: 10. Germline V gene sequence: CDR1 MNHEY, CDR2 SMNVEV (reference sequence).